The entry below describes one T cell receptor beta chain. The data stem from a study of blood T cell repertoires in COVID-19. About the research overall: The United States, Italy and Spain provided the acute and convalescent COVID-19 samples.

This CDR3 is 14 amino acids long. Germline V gene lookup returns CDR1 SEHNR and CDR2 FQNEAQ (reference sequence). The trim removed 3 bases at V and 5 bases at J, leaving 5 bases unmatched. The method was immunoSEQ multiplex PCR; TCRdb's version includes in-frame clones alone and lacks a portion of them. The profile shows about 210,000 clones, more than 75% of them singletons. The origin of this receptor is a woman aged 70-85 years with COVID-19, enrolled during active disease. This sequence joins TRBV7-9 and TRBJ2-5, with 8 bases identical to TRBD2. The sample consisted of peripheral blood. The CDR3, as DNA: TGTGCCAGCAGCTTCACTAGCGGCCCCGAGACCCAGTACTTC. Translation: CASSFTSGPETQYF.